Each of the 24 T cell receptor beta chains below was sequenced from the same sample in a study of T cell responses to AZD1222 COVID-19 vaccine (dated by TCRdb to the early 2020s). This specimen's time point label, per the study, means: baseline before first vaccination. Library method: the immunoSEQ multiplex PCR assay. TCRdb holds this immuneACCESS table with in-frame rearrangements only. Some clones are missing; in checked studies, unresolved V genes explain under half, and the rest has no known cause. For this sample the table gives 95,000 to 150,000 clones, of which approximately 90% were detected only once. Around 15% of the sample rests with the top ten. The sample here was peripheral blood, taken on day 0 of AZD1222 vaccination. The receptors were gathered from an adult in good health.

This rearrangement joins TRBV9 to TRBJ2-1; D is undetermined. Germline CDR1 reads SGDLS; CDR2 reads YYNGEE. This CDR3 region has 14 residues. V gave up 7 bases and J gave up 1 base, with 12 bases separating them. The DNA for the CDR3 is TGTGCCAGCTCAAACCACCTATCCTACAATGAGCAGTTCTTC. This codes for CASSNHLSYNEQFF.

The V call is TRBV6-5, the J call TRBJ2-7, with D perhaps TRBD1 (6 bases). V was trimmed by 1 base and J by 0 bases, leaving 10 bases between them. Germline CDR1 MNHEY, CDR2 SVGAGI. The CDR3 contains 15 residues. CDR3 in amino acids: CASSYLGGSSYEQYF. CDR3 nucleotide sequence: TGTGCCAGCAGTTACTTAGGGGGTTCCTCCTACGAGCAGTACTTC.

This chain joins TRBV25-1 and TRBJ2-7; 7 bases match TRBD1. V trimming: 3 bases; J trimming: 2 bases; junction bases outside the gene matches: 4. Germline V gene lookup returns CDR1 MGHDK and CDR2 SYGVNS. There are 14 residues in the CDR3. The chain's CDR3 is CASSEGQSTYEQYF. CDR3 sequence (DNA): TGTGCCAGCAGTGAGGGACAGTCAACCTACGAGCAGTACTTC.

CDR3: CASSLEIGVGKPQHF. The CDR3 region has the DNA TGTGCCAGCAGCTTAGAGATCGGGGTTGGGAAGCCCCAGCATTTT. This chain connects TRBV7-2 to TRBJ1-5, with D unresolved. Germline CDR1 and CDR2: SGHTA and FQGNSA. V dropped 1 base and J dropped 8 bases, with 15 bases sitting between them. CDR3 size: 15 residues.

The CDR3 spells CASSVAPSGTYEQYF. The CDR3, as DNA: TGTGCCAGCAGCGTAGCACCTAGCGGAACCTACGAGCAGTACTTC. The genes are TRBV9 and TRBJ2-7, with 7 bases that match TRBD2. The germline gives CDR1 SGDLS, CDR2 YYNGEE. With V trimmed by 0 bases and J by 2 bases, 5 bases remained unmatched. This CDR3 region has 15 residues.

In this sample, this clone turned up once. J is TRBJ1-5 and V is TRBV6-1, with D maybe TRBD1 (5 bases). Trimming took off 2 bases at V and 5 bases at J, with 7 bases between the two ends. The CDR3 has 13 amino acids. The germline CDR1 and CDR2 sequences are MNHNS and SASEGT. The CDR3, as DNA: TGTGCCAGCAGTGAAAGGGGAGATCAGCCCCAGCATTTT. Amino acids: CASSERGDQPQHF.

The chain joins TRBV19 to TRBJ1-5; D gene uncertain. Germline V gene data show CDR1 as LNHDA and CDR2 as SQIVND (reference sequence). The V end was cut by 7 bases, the J end by 7 bases, with 17 bases between. The length of the CDR3 is 14 residues. Written as DNA, the CDR3 is TGTGCCAGTAATAAGCTCTGGGAATCGCAGCCCCAGCATTTT. Its translation: CASNKLWESQPQHF.

The chain has TRBV10-1 and TRBJ2-3; D is unresolved. V was pared by 4 bases and J by 0 bases, with 5 bases between. This CDR3 has 13 residues. Germline-derived CDR1 and CDR2 are WNHNN and SYGVQD (reference sequence). CDR3 sequence: CASSAASTDTQYF. The CDR3 DNA sequence: TGCGCCAGCAGTGCAGCTAGCACAGATACGCAGTATTTT.

The rearrangement uses TRBV6-1 and TRBJ1-2; the match to TRBD1 covers 9 bases. Per germline, CDR1 MNHNS and CDR2 SASEGT. With 3 bases clipped from V and 8 bases from J, the junction kept 7 bases outside the gene matches. The CDR3 has 14 amino acids. This CDR3 reads CASSDAGQGGGYTF. CDR3 DNA sequence: TGTGCCAGCAGTGACGCGGGACAGGGTGGAGGCTACACCTTC.

The rearrangement uses TRBV15 and TRBJ1-1; 10 bases are a match to TRBD1. This CDR3 contains 18 residues. Losses at the gene ends were 1 base for V and 4 bases for J; bases not matched to a gene: 12. Germline V gives CDR1 LNHNV, CDR2 YYDKDF (reference sequence). The CDR3 here is CATSRARTGGLGVTEAFF. For the CDR3, the DNA is TGTGCCACCAGCAGAGCCAGGACAGGGGGACTCGGGGTCACTGAAGCTTTCTTT.

The chain uses TRBV5-1 and TRBJ1-5, with D unresolved. The CDR3 contains 13 residues. CDR1 is SGHRS, CDR2 YFSETQ, per germline. V lost 0 bases and J lost 7, with 8 bases in between. The CDR3: CASSLVSGQPQHF. The CDR3 DNA sequence: TGCGCCAGCAGCTTGGTGTCCGGACAGCCCCAGCATTTT.

The chain has TRBV7-2 and TRBJ1-4; TRBD1 is a possible D gene (6 bases). CDR1 and CDR2 from the germline V gene are SGHTA and FQGNSA. The V and J ends lost 3 bases and 8 bases respectively, with 13 bases between them. The CDR3 has 14 amino acids. The CDR3 spells CASSFGGPDEKLFF. DNA of the CDR3: TGTGCCAGCAGCTTTGGGGGGCCGGACGAAAAACTGTTTTTT.

This chain links TRBV20-1 with TRBJ1-6; D call uncertain. Per the germline V gene, CDR1 is DFQATT and CDR2 is SNEGSKA (reference sequence). The CDR3 consists of 12 residues. V shed 3 bases and J shed 13 bases, with 13 bases lying between them. CDR3 bases: TGCAGTGCTAGTCAGGACGGTGGTCCCCTCCACTTT. This encodes CSASQDGGPLHF.

The chain's CDR3 is CASSAEDGSRFYEQYF. CDR3 sequence (DNA): TGTGCCAGTAGTGCTGAAGACGGGTCGCGATTCTACGAGCAGTACTTC. The chain couples TRBV19 to TRBJ2-7; D is ambiguous. CDR3 size: 16 residues. CDR1 is LNHDA, CDR2 SQIVND, per germline (reference sequence). Deletions cut 5 bases from V and 3 bases from J, with 20 bases between.

The rearrangement links TRBV6-5 to TRBJ1-1; 8 bases align to TRBD1. The J segment lost 1 base and the V segment lost 0 bases, leaving 4 bases of the junction unmatched. The CDR3 is 16 residues long. Germline-derived CDR1 and CDR2 are MNHEY and SVGAGI. The CDR3 bases are TGTGCCAGCAGTTACTCGACAGGGGCGCCGAACACTGAAGCTTTCTTT. This gives the protein CASSYSTGAPNTEAFF.

The chain couples TRBV4-3 to TRBJ1-2; D gene uncertain. Trimming cost V 0 bases and J 10 bases, with 15 bases left between them. The CDR3 is 14 residues long. In germline, CDR1 is LGHNA, CDR2 YSLEER. CDR3 coding DNA: TGCGCCAGCAGCCAAGATAGGCAAGGGCAGACCTACACCTTC. Translating gives CASSQDRQGQTYTF.

J is TRBJ1-5 and V is TRBV19, with D tentatively TRBD1 (6 bases). Germline V lookup: CDR1 LNHDA, CDR2 SQIVND (reference sequence). V was pared by 0 bases and J by 5 bases, with 11 bases between. The CDR3 runs 15 residues. Written as DNA, the CDR3 is TGTGCCAGTAGTATAGAATGGGGGGCGTATCAGCCCCAGCATTTT. Protein sequence: CASSIEWGAYQPQHF.

V gene TRBV12-5 combines with J gene TRBJ2-3; D remains ambiguous. The CDR3 covers 16 residues. Trimming stripped 3 bases from V and 0 bases from J, with 13 bases between. Germline loops: CDR1 LGHNT, CDR2 FRNRAP. CDR3 DNA sequence: TGTGCTAGTGGTTTCTTCGGGCAGGTTAGCACAGATACGCAGTATTTT. It encodes CASGFFGQVSTDTQYF.

The chain employs TRBV6-5 and TRBJ1-1, with unresolved D. Germline loops: CDR1 MNHEY, CDR2 SVGAGI. The V end was cut by 0 bases, the J end by 2 bases, with 10 bases between. The CDR3 is 15 residues long. Here the CDR3 DNA reads TGTGCCAGCAGTTACTCGCTGGCCTTAAACACTGAAGCTTTCTTT. It specifies CASSYSLALNTEAFF.

The rearrangement joins TRBV21-1 to TRBJ1-2. TRBV21-1 counts as a pseudogene. CDR3 length equals 14 residues. This CDR3 is CASRGGIRLYRYTF. The DNA of the CDR3 is TGTGCCAGCAGGGGGGGGATCAGGCTATATCGCTACACCTTC.

The chain is built from TRBV6-5 and TRBJ1-5, with 8 nucleotides matching TRBD1. Trimming at V came to 6 bases and at J to 2 bases, leaving 6 bases not matched to a gene. The CDR3 totals 15 residues. The germline V gene encodes CDR1 MNHEY and CDR2 SVGAGI. The CDR3 protein is CASSSTGGGNQPQHF. CDR3 coding DNA: TGTGCCAGCAGCTCCACAGGGGGTGGCAATCAGCCCCAGCATTTT.

V is TRBV18 and J is TRBJ1-2; D unresolved. Germline V gene sequence: CDR1 KGHSH, CDR2 LQKENI. The CDR3 extends over 13 amino acids. The V end was cut by 0 bases, the J end by 8 bases, with 10 bases between. DNA of the CDR3: TGTGCCAGCTCACCACCGGCCAGCTGGGGCTACACCTTC. Its protein is CASSPPASWGYTF.

The chain joins TRBV2 to TRBJ1-2; D is uncertain. The V gene's germline CDR1 is SNHLY and CDR2 FYNNEI. This CDR3 contains 15 residues. The V end was cut by 0 bases, the J end by 2 bases, with 10 bases between. CDR3 in DNA: TGTGCCAGCAGTGAAGCGAAGGCGCCCAACTATGGCTACACCTTC. This codes for CASSEAKAPNYGYTF.

The chain recombines TRBV10-3 with TRBJ1-5, with TRBD1 as a possible D gene (6 bases). Per the germline V gene, CDR1 is ENHRY and CDR2 is SYGVKD. V lost 6 bases and J 5 bases, leaving 14 bases between the germline ends. The length of the CDR3 is 14 residues. The CDR3 bases are TGTGCCATCAGCGGGACAAAAGTCGATCAGCCCCAGCATTTT. It encodes CAISGTKVDQPQHF.